This T cell receptor beta chain was found in a study of CD8 T cells in Susac syndrome. Reverse transcription of about 0.5 to 1 ug RNA was carried out with random hexamers. Multiplex immunoSEQ PCR targeted 54 Vbeta and 13 Jbeta TCR beta segments. TCRdb re-called the immunoSEQ multiplex PCR reads with MiXCR, one entry per CDR3 protein. The repertoire holds some 250,000 distinct CDR3 sequences, with about 96% as singletons. V shed 1 base, J shed 4 bases, and the junction held 2 bases outside the gene matches. The CDR3 is 14 amino acids. Looked up from germline, CDR1 is SGHVS and CDR2 is FQNEAQ. Sequencing of TCR beta was undertaken in CD8+ and CD4+ T cells derived from blood.

The TCR originated in a human donor with Susac syndrome. Sequencing input: CD4+ T cells from PBMCs. The chain employs TRBV7-8 and TRBJ2-5; 8 bases match TRBD1. The CDR3 DNA follows: TGTGCCAGCAGCTTAGGCAGGGGGCTAGAGACCCAGTACTTC. The encoded protein is CASSLGRGLETQYF.